The 14 T cell receptor beta chains reported below all come from one sample, sequenced in a study of HIV-infected patients and healthy controls (dated by TCRdb to the mid-2010s). Whole blood was used without fractionating the cells, so the repertoire represented all peripheral T cells without sorting. Library preparation was by 5' RACE. TCRdb shows the sequencer as Illumina MiSeq. Reverse transcription of about 510 ng RNA was performed with SuperScript III using primers directed against the alpha and beta constant regions. Separate alpha and beta chain libraries were generated by chain-specific third strand synthesis with multiplexing indices. Using fastp at Q25 and MiXCR, TCRdb reprocessed the public reads and kept productive beta chains. CDR3 protein sequences are deduplicated, and each keeps its most common genes and DNA. The sample table shows 10,000 or so distinct CDR3 sequences, and about 5.2% are seen once. The biggest ten clones account for about 14% of the sample.

The sequencing used blood, collected before antiretroviral therapy. All receptors derive from an adult with HIV infection.

Ten or more counts support this clonotype. The chain is built from TRBV19 and TRBJ1-2, with a tentative D call TRBD1 (5 bases). Trimming pared 6 bases from V and 4 bases from J, leaving 12 bases between. Looked up from germline, CDR1 is LNHDA and CDR2 is SQIVND (reference sequence). This CDR3 is 13 amino acids long. The CDR3 reads CASRDTGTYGYTF. CDR3 nucleotides: TGTGCCAGTAGGGACACCGGAACCTATGGCTACACCTTC.

Ten or more counts support this clonotype. This chain uses TRBV7-9 with TRBJ2-3; the match to TRBD2 covers 15 bases. The CDR3 has 18 amino acids. After removal of 4 bases from V and 3 bases from J, the junction contained 8 bases not matched to a gene. CDR1 is SEHNR and CDR2 is FQNEAQ in the germline V gene (reference sequence). The CDR3 nucleotides are TGTGCCAGCAGCTCACCAATGGGACTAGCGGGAGGAACAGATACGCAGTATTTT. This encodes CASSSPMGLAGGTDTQYF.

This clonotype was detected many times. The V and J genes are TRBV6-6 and TRBJ2-5, with 7 positions matching TRBD1. This CDR3 spans 16 amino acids. Germline V gene data show CDR1 as MNHNY and CDR2 as SVGAGI (reference sequence). V shed 2 bases, J shed 5 bases, and the junction held 11 bases outside the gene matches. CDR3 in amino acids: CASSYASTGVGETQYF. In DNA form, the CDR3 reads TGTGCCAGCAGTTACGCCTCCACAGGGGTGGGCGAGACCCAGTACTTC.

In its sample, this clonotype is medium-sized. The J gene is TRBJ2-1, the V gene TRBV6-2 or TRBV6-3, with D possibly being TRBD2 (5 bases). The germline V and J ends were trimmed by 4 bases and 10 bases, with 11 bases remaining between them. This CDR3 has 12 residues. Germline loops: CDR1 MNHEY, CDR2 SVGEGT. The CDR3 DNA is TGTGCCAGCAGTTCCCTCCCGGGGGAGCAGTTCTTC. Amino acids: CASSSLPGEQFF.

In this sample, this clonotype is medium-sized. The chain couples TRBV29-1 to TRBJ2-2, with D unresolved. The CDR3 covers 13 residues. Germline values: CDR1 SQVTM, CDR2 ANQGSEA. V was cut by 8 bases and J by 5 bases, with 15 bases left in between. The CDR3 DNA is TGCAGCCCTCCCCAACAGAGGACCGGGGAGCTGTTTTTT. This gives the protein CSPPQQRTGELFF.

This clonotype was seen ten or more times. The chain carries TRBV20-1 and TRBJ1-5; D call uncertain. The V gene lost 5 bases and the J gene lost 2 bases, with 13 bases spanning the gap. Germline CDR1 is DFQATT and CDR2 is SNEGSKA (reference sequence). This CDR3 comprises 14 residues. CDR3 sequence (DNA): TGCAGTGCTTTGAGGGATTACGGCAATCAGCCCCAGCATTTT. It encodes CSALRDYGNQPQHF.

Ten or more counts support this clonotype. This chain connects TRBV18 to TRBJ2-1; 9 bases are shared with TRBD1. V dropped 3 bases and J dropped 5; count of bases not matched to a gene: 5. CDR1 is KGHSH and CDR2 is LQKENI in the germline V gene. The CDR3 contains 15 residues. DNA for the CDR3: TGTGCCAGCTCACCGACCCGGACAGGGGACAATGAGCAGTTCTTC. Translated, it gives CASSPTRTGDNEQFF.

Only a few counts were recorded for this clonotype. The V call is TRBV20-1, the J call TRBJ2-7, with D unclear. Between the trimmed V and J ends, which lost 3 bases and 2 bases, there was a span of 14 bases. Germline CDR1 is DFQATT and CDR2 is SNEGSKA (reference sequence). The CDR3 extends over 14 amino acids. CDR3 sequence: CSARTQGFPYEQYF. The CDR3 DNA reads as TGCAGTGCTAGGACTCAAGGATTTCCCTACGAGCAGTACTTC.

This clonotype was detected ten times or more. This chain uses TRBV19 with TRBJ2-3, with 7 bases fitting TRBD2. J gave up 5 bases and V 3 bases, and 8 bases lay outside the gene matches. Germline V gene data show CDR1 as LNHDA and CDR2 as SQIVND (reference sequence). The CDR3 length is 15 residues. The CDR3, as DNA: TGTGCCAGTAGTATTGGACTAGGATACGGAGATACGCAGTATTTT. Its protein is CASSIGLGYGDTQYF.

This clonotype occurred many times. The chain recombines TRBV6-5 with TRBJ1-2, with 8 bases matching TRBD1. This CDR3 contains 11 residues. Germline trimming cut 11 bases from V and 9 bases from J; bases unmatched to any gene: 8. CDR1 MNHEY and CDR2 SVGAGI come from the germline V gene. In nucleotides, the CDR3 is TGTGCCGGACGGACAGGGAACAGCTACACCTTC. This codes for CAGRTGNSYTF.

This clonotype was detected ten times or more. The chain uses TRBV12-3 or TRBV12-4 and TRBJ2-1; no clear D. This CDR3 region has 13 residues. V lost 0 bases and J 12 bases, leaving 12 bases between the germline ends. CDR3 region: CASSLASPRGQFF. The CDR3, as DNA: TGTGCCAGCAGTTTAGCCTCCCCAAGAGGGCAGTTCTTC.

This clonotype was seen ten or more times. J is TRBJ2-3 and V is TRBV19; TRBD1 matches 7 bases. The J segment lost 4 bases and the V segment lost 8 bases, leaving 12 bases of the junction unmatched. Germline V gene lookup returns CDR1 LNHDA and CDR2 SQIVND (reference sequence). CDR3 size: 15 residues. CDR3 region: CASAAGTVGADTQYF. The CDR3 DNA is TGTGCCAGTGCCGCAGGGACAGTCGGGGCAGATACGCAGTATTTT. The whole variable domain, filled in from reference TRBV19 and TRBJ2-3, reads DGGITQSPKYLFRKEGQNVTLSCEQNLNHDAMYWYRQDPGQGLRLIYYSQIVNDFQKGDIAEGYSVSREKKESFPLTVTSAQKNPTAFYLCASAAGTVGADTQYFGPGTRLTVL.

In this sample, this clonotype turned up many times. The rearrangement uses TRBV5-6 and TRBJ2-1, with 8 bases fitting TRBD2. The ends lost 4 bases at V and 6 bases at J; junction bases unmatched: 6. The CDR3 has 14 amino acids. Per the germline V gene, CDR1 is SGHDT and CDR2 is YYEEEE. The CDR3 region is CASSRAGEGNEQFF. CDR3 bases: TGTGCCAGCAGCCGAGCGGGAGAAGGCAATGAGCAGTTCTTC.

This clonotype was detected many times. The chain carries TRBV4-1 and TRBJ2-6; 9 nucleotides align to TRBD1. The germline V gene encodes CDR1 MGHRA and CDR2 YSYEKL. The CDR3 loop spans 17 amino acids. V lost 4 bases, J lost 4 bases, and 8 bases stayed unmatched. CDR3 nucleotides: TGCGCCAGCAGCCGGGGACAGGGTTCCCCCGGGGCCAACGTCCTGACTTTC. This translates into CASSRGQGSPGANVLTF.